This T cell receptor beta chain came from a study of cytomegalovirus exposure and HLA in healthy donors. Data came from immunoSEQ multiplex PCR; TCRdb stores just in-frame clones and leaves some out. This table holds 100,000 to 150,000 clones, 70% to 90% found once. Per the germline V gene, CDR1 is SNHLY and CDR2 is FYNNEI. J gave up 8 bases and V 6 bases, and 14 bases lay outside the gene matches. This CDR3 spans 16 amino acids. The specimen sequenced was PBMCs. This TCR was recovered from a woman in her 30s in good health and CMV-seronegative. The V gene is TRBV2, the J gene TRBJ2-4; 9 nucleotides line up with TRBD1. This CDR3 reads CASSGRQGGRGDIQYF. DNA for the CDR3: TGTGCCAGCAGCGGACGACAGGGGGGCCGGGGGGACATTCAGTACTTC.